The source of this TCR beta chain is a study of T cell responses to AZD1222 COVID-19 vaccine. Method: immunoSEQ multiplex PCR; TCRdb's copy keeps in-frame clones and lacks some. The sample lists about 110,000 clones, 70% to 90% occurring once. The CDR3 extends over 16 amino acids. Between the trimmed V and J ends, which lost 4 bases and 4 bases, there was a span of 19 bases. This sequence was found in an adult in good health. The chain carries TRBV5-7 and TRBJ2-3; D remains ambiguous. TRBV5-7 qualifies as an ORF whose function is uncertain. This sample comprised peripheral blood, obtained on day 0 of AZD1222 vaccination. CDR3 nucleotides: TGTGCCAGCAGCCTCGGGCCCCTAGTTCCCCCAGATACGCAGTATTTT. The encoded protein is CASSLGPLVPPDTQYF.